Listed below are T cell receptor beta chains from one sample, sequenced in a study of CD8+ T cells in alopecia areata. Using immunoSEQ multiplex PCR, the repertoire was profiled, and TCRdb retains in-frame clones only, with some absent. The data hold 140,000 to 150,000 clones, with approximately 60% observed a single time. Sequenced material: CD8+ T cells sorted from blood. The receptors originated from a human donor in good health. Each CDR3 is given with its conserved first and last residue. A D gene is named only where the DNA matches it firmly. Expanded clones get a size class; other rows say once, few or many, or leave the size out.

CDR3 length	clone size	D gene	V gene	J gene	CDR3 DNA	CDR3 protein
13	NA	NA	TRBV7-3	TRBJ2-7	TGTGCCAGCAGCGAGTATGCCGGCTACGAGCAGTACTTC	CASSEYAGYEQYF
14	NA	NA	TRBV6-4	TRBJ2-3	TGTGCCAGCCGGCGAGGCCTCTCCTCAGATACGCAGTATTTT	CASRRGLSSDTQYF
13	NA	NA	TRBV27	TRBJ2-1	TGTGCCAGCAGTCCCCGTGGCTGGAATGAGCAGTTCTTC	CASSPRGWNEQFF
16	few	TRBD1	TRBV15	TRBJ2-2	TGTGCCACCAGCAGATGGACAGGGTTTAACACCGGGGAGCTGTTTTTT	CATSRWTGFNTGELFF
13	NA	NA	TRBV6-5	TRBJ1-1	TGTGCCAGCAGTTCCCAAACGGGGACTGAAGCTTTCTTT	CASSSQTGTEAFF
14	once	NA	TRBV19	TRBJ2-1	TGTGCCAGTAGTATAGCGGGGCTGTACAATGAGCAGTTCTTC	CASSIAGLYNEQFF
12	NA	NA	TRBV13	TRBJ2-1	TGTGCCAGCTCGTACAGGGTCCATGAGCAGTTCTTC	CASSYRVHEQFF
16	NA	TRBD1	TRBV9	TRBJ2-5	TGTGCCAGCAGCAAAGCAGGGGGCGTCTTACAAGAGACCCAGTACTTC	CASSKAGGVLQETQYF
13	NA	NA	TRBV7-9	TRBJ1-1	TGTGCCAGCAGCTTTTGGGGGAACACTGAAGCTTTCTTT	CASSFWGNTEAFF
14	NA	NA	TRBV7-9	TRBJ2-2	TGTGCCAGCAGCCAACAGATTAACACCGGGGAGCTGTTTTTT	CASSQQINTGELFF
13	NA	TRBD1	TRBV6-5	TRBJ2-1	TGTGCCAGCAGTGGGACAGGGTATAATGAGCAGTTCTTC	CASSGTGYNEQFF
13	NA	NA	TRBV7-9	TRBJ2-5	TGTGCCAGCAGCCCCTACACCGGATGGAGCCAGTACTTC	CASSPYTGWSQYF
12	many	NA	TRBV5-4	TRBJ1-1	TGTGCCAGCAGCTGGGGAGGGACTGAAGCTTTCTTT	CASSWGGTEAFF
16	NA	NA	TRBV29-1	TRBJ1-2	TGCAGCGTTGAAGATCAGGCCACAGGGCTTAACTATGGCTACACCTTC	CSVEDQATGLNYGYTF
12	few	NA	TRBV29-1	TRBJ2-4	TGCAGCGTTGAAGGAAGGGCGAACATTCAGTACTTC	CSVEGRANIQYF
15	NA	TRBD1	TRBV27	TRBJ2-5	TGTGCCAGCAGTCTGGGACAGGGGGCTGTAGAGACCCAGTACTTC	CASSLGQGAVETQYF